The 3 T cell receptor beta chains in this list originate from one sample, sequenced in a study of monozygotic twins with inflammatory bowel disease. TCRdb reanalyzed the 5' RACE reads and collapses them to one entry per CDR3 protein, without DNA. This listing includes over 100,000 distinct CDR3 sequences. What was sequenced was blood. These TCRs come from a human donor with ulcerative colitis or Crohn's disease, or a healthy co-twin of an affected twin (not recorded which).

V is TRBV11-2 and J is TRBJ2-1; with no DNA, the TCRdb D assignment of TRBD1 cannot be verified. Germline V gene sequence: CDR1 SGHAT, CDR2 FQNNGV. The CDR3 loop spans 17 amino acids. CDR3 region: CASSLDPTGAEDNEQFF. Supplemented by reference TRBV11-2 and TRBJ2-1, the full variable domain reads EAGVAQSPRYKIIEKRQSVAFWCNPISGHATLYWYQQILGQGPKLLIQFQNNGVVDDSQLPKDRFSAERLKGVDSTLKIQPAKLEDSAVYLCASSLDPTGAEDNEQFFGPGTRLTVL.

This sequence joins TRBV7-2 and TRBJ2-7; lacking DNA, the TRBD1 call made by TCRdb goes unchecked. CDR1 and CDR2 (germline): SGHTA, FQGNSA. The CDR3 runs to 14 residues. The CDR3 here is CASSPQSAGREQYF. Drawing the rest from reference TRBV7-2 and TRBJ2-7, the complete variable domain is GAGVSQSPSNKVTEKGKDVELRCDPISGHTALYWYRQSLGQGLEFLIYFQGNSAPDKSGLPSDRFSAERTGGSVSTLTIQRTQQEDSAVYLCASSPQSAGREQYFGPGTRLTVT.

The chain recombines TRBV4-2 with TRBJ2-2. Germline V gene data show CDR1 as LGHNA and CDR2 as YNFKEQ. The CDR3 has 17 amino acids. Here the CDR3 reads CASSQDLRDLNTGELFF.